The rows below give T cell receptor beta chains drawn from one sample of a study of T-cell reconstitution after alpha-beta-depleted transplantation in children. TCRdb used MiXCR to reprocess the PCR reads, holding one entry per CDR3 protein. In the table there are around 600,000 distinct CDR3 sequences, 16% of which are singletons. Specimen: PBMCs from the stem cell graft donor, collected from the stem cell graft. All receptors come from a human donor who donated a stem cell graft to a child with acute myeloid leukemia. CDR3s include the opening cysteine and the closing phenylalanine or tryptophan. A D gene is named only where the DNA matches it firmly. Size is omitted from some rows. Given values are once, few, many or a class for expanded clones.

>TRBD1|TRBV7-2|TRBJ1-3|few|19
CASSPYPGQGPRSGNTIYF
TGTGCCAGCAGCCCTTACCCGGGACAGGGGCCGCGCTCTGGAAACACCATATATTTT
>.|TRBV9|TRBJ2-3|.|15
CASSARTGGTDTQYF
TGTGCCAGCAGCGCCCGAACTGGGGGCACAGATACGCAGTATTTT
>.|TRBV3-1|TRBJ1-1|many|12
CASSRGLEGAFF
TGTGCCAGCAGCCGCGGACTTGAGGGAGCTTTCTTT
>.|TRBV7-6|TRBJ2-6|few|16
CASSFFSVSGANVLTF
TGTGCCAGCAGCTTCTTTTCGGTATCCGGGGCCAACGTCCTGACTTTC
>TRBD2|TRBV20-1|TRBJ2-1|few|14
CSARRGALYNEQFF
TGCAGTGCTAGGCGGGGGGCTTTATACAATGAGCAGTTCTTC
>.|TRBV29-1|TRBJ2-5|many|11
CSVDYSLTQYF
TGCAGCGTTGATTACAGCCTCACCCAGTACTTC
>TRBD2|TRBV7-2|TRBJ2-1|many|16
CASSSLAGGNFGEQFF
TGTGCCAGCAGCTCACTAGCGGGGGGGAACTTCGGTGAGCAGTTCTTC
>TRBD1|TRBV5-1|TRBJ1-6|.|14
CASSSGTDNSPLHF
TGCGCCAGCAGCTCCGGGACAGATAATTCACCCCTCCACTTT
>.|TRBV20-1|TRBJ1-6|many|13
CSAKGRNNSPLHF
TGCAGTGCTAAAGGGCGGAATAATTCACCCCTCCACTTT
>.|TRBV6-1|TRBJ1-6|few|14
CASSEAGVSDYLHF
TGTGCCAGCAGTGAAGCGGGTGTCTCTGACTACCTCCACTTT
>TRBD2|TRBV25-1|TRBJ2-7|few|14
CASSEGGVKSEQYF
TGTGCCAGCAGTGAGGGGGGGGTCAAAAGCGAGCAGTACTTC
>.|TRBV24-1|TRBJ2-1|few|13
CATSDRGWHEQFF
TGTGCCACCAGTGATCGGGGATGGCATGAGCAGTTCTTC
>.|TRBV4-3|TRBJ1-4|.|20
CASSQEGPGPRQTTNEKLFF
TGCGCCAGCAGCCAAGAAGGCCCAGGTCCCCGACAGACAACTAATGAAAAACTGTTTTTT
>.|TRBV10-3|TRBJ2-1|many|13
CAINQGGRDEQFF
TGTGCCATCAACCAGGGGGGTCGCGATGAGCAGTTCTTC
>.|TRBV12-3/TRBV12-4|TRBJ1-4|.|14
CASSWDLEREKLFF
TGTGCCAGCAGTTGGGACTTAGAGAGGGAAAAACTGTTTTTT
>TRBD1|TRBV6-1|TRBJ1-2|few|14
CASRRLGTDHGYTF
TGTGCCAGCAGACGGCTTGGGACAGACCATGGCTACACCTTC
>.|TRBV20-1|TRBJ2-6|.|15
CSARIIVAGANVLTF
TGCAGTGCTAGAATAATTGTGGCTGGGGCCAACGTCCTGACTTTC
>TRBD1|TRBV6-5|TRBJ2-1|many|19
CASSYRQGVGVGNYNEQFF
TGTGCCAGCAGTTACCGACAGGGTGTGGGGGTAGGGAACTACAATGAGCAGTTCTTC
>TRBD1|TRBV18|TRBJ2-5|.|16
CASSPPQGARGETQYF
TGTGCCAGCTCACCACCGCAGGGGGCGCGGGGAGAGACCCAGTACTTC
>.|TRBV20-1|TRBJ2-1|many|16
CSASPGRGPSYNEQFF
TGCAGTGCTTCCCCGGGACGGGGTCCCTCTTACAATGAGCAGTTCTTC
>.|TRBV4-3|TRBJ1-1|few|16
CASSQDEGLLGTEAFF
TGCGCCAGCAGCCAAGATGAGGGGCTACTGGGGACTGAAGCTTTCTTT
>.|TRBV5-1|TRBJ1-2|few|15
CASSLVLGGNYGYTF
TGCGCCAGCAGCTTGGTTTTGGGAGGGAACTATGGCTACACCTTC
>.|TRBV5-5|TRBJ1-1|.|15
CASSPPLGGGTEAFF
TGTGCCAGCAGCCCGCCCTTGGGGGGTGGCACTGAAGCTTTCTTT
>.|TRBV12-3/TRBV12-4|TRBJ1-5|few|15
CASSRRTASNQPQHF
TGTGCCAGCAGTAGAAGGACAGCTAGCAATCAGCCCCAGCATTTT
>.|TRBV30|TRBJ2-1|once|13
CAWGIFSYNEQFF
TGTGCCTGGGGGATTTTCTCCTACAATGAGCAGTTCTTC